Below, 20 T cell receptor beta chains from the same sample are listed, as sequenced in a study of T cell clones after liver transplantation. Sequencing was performed with immunoSEQ multiplex PCR; in TCRdb, only in-frame clones are kept and a portion is missing. The table includes some 80,000 clones, about 84% detected once. The sequencing here drew on CD4+ T cells from blood, taken approximately 45 months after liver transplant. The receptors were sampled from a human patient who received a liver transplant. The T cells may partly be graft donor cells.

The genes are TRBV18 and TRBJ1-2, with 9 bases matching TRBD1. The CDR3 is 14 residues long. Germline CDR1 KGHSH, CDR2 LQKENI. Trimming took 3 bases from V and 4 from J; bases not matched to a gene: 3. CDR3: CASSPDRGIYGYTF. For the CDR3, the DNA is TGTGCCAGCTCACCGGACAGGGGAATCTATGGCTACACCTTC.

This clone occurred once. CDR3 nucleotide sequence: TGTGCCAGTAGCCTAACAGGGGGCTACGAGCAGTACTTC. Translated, it gives CASSLTGGYEQYF. This chain connects TRBV19 to TRBJ2-7; 8 bases fit TRBD1. The germline V gene encodes CDR1 LNHDA and CDR2 SQIVND (reference sequence). The CDR3 covers 13 residues. V gave up 6 bases and J gave up 3 bases; unmatched junction bases: 4.

V gene TRBV25-1 combines with J gene TRBJ2-1; D uncertain. Germline CDR1 is MGHDK and CDR2 is SYGVNS. Trimming removed 11 bases from V and 3 bases from J, with 5 bases in between. CDR3 length: 10 residues. The CDR3 protein is CASFYNEQFF. The DNA for the CDR3 is TGTGCCTCGTTCTACAATGAGCAGTTCTTC.

The chain uses TRBV6-6 and TRBJ1-5; D uncertain. The CDR3 totals 16 residues. Germline values: CDR1 MNHNY, CDR2 SVGAGI (reference sequence). V lost 2 bases and J lost 2, with 13 bases in between. DNA for the CDR3: TGTGCCAGCAGTTACGGCAGCCCCCGTGGCAATCAGCCCCAGCATTTT. Protein product: CASSYGSPRGNQPQHF.

The table lists this clone with a few counts. The chain recombines TRBV19 with TRBJ2-2; D is unresolved. Germline-derived CDR1 and CDR2 are LNHDA and SQIVND (reference sequence). The CDR3 contains 16 residues. The ends were cut back, 7 bases at V and 1 base at J, with 16 bases in the middle. CDR3 in amino acids: CASKGKSSGNTGELFF. The DNA of the CDR3 is TGTGCCAGTAAGGGAAAGAGTTCGGGGAACACCGGGGAGCTGTTTTTT.

The sample holds one count of this clone. The chain is built from TRBV9 and TRBJ2-7, with 7 bases lining up with TRBD2. J lost 7 bases, V lost 0 bases, and 4 bases had no gene match. CDR1 SGDLS and CDR2 YYNGEE come from the germline V gene. The CDR3 totals 13 residues. CDR3 bases: TGTGCCAGCAGCGTAGGCTGGGGGGGGGAGCAGTACTTC. Its protein is CASSVGWGGEQYF.

The chain employs TRBV29-1 and TRBJ2-7, with 7 bases fitting TRBD2. The CDR3 length is 13 residues. CDR1 is SQVTM, CDR2 ANQGSEA, per germline. Trimming at V came to 6 bases and at J to 7 bases, leaving 12 bases not matched to a gene. The CDR3 region is CSVYRSGTGEQYF. The CDR3 DNA is TGCAGCGTGTACCGGAGCGGGACCGGGGAGCAGTACTTC.

This chain joins TRBV29-1 and TRBJ2-5; 7 nucleotides match TRBD1. Germline trimming cut 0 bases from V and 6 bases from J; bases unmatched to any gene: 13. Germline-derived CDR1 and CDR2 are SQVTM and ANQGSEA. The CDR3 runs to 16 residues. DNA of the CDR3: TGCAGCGTTGAAGATAGGGGGCAGGTCCGTCCAAAGACCCAGTACTTC. Residues: CSVEDRGQVRPKTQYF.

The V call is TRBV7-9, the J call TRBJ1-4; a possible D gene is TRBD1 (5 bases). V dropped 5 bases and J dropped 8 bases, with 15 bases sitting between them. The CDR3 totals 14 residues. The germline V gene encodes CDR1 SEHNR and CDR2 FQNEAQ (reference sequence). The CDR3 DNA reads as TGTGCCAGCAGCCGTTTCAGGGATGAGGAAAAACTGTTTTTT. Amino acid sequence: CASSRFRDEEKLFF.

V gene TRBV27 combines with J gene TRBJ1-1; D is perhaps TRBD1 (6 bases). The V gene's germline CDR1 is MNHEY and CDR2 SMNVEV (reference sequence). The CDR3 consists of 14 residues. V was pared by 2 bases and J by 6 bases, with 13 bases between. The DNA of the CDR3 is TGTGCCAGCAGTTTACTAAGGGGGAGTGCTGAAGCTTTCTTT. Residues: CASSLLRGSAEAFF.

This clone was picked up one time. The chain couples TRBV2 to TRBJ2-1; no clear D gene. Germline CDR1 and CDR2: SNHLY and FYNNEI. This CDR3 is 10 amino acids long. The V end was cut by 7 bases, the J end by 12 bases, with 10 bases between. The CDR3 bases are TGTGCCAGCAATAGCCCGAGGCAGTTCTTC. Translating gives CASNSPRQFF.

The genes are TRBV9 and TRBJ1-2; 9 bases line up with TRBD1. Germline V gene sequence: CDR1 SGDLS, CDR2 YYNGEE. With V trimmed by 4 bases and J by 8 bases, 6 bases remained unmatched. This CDR3 region has 13 residues. The CDR3 DNA sequence: TGTGCCAGCAGCTCCGGGACAGGGTTGGGCTACACCTTC. Translating it yields CASSSGTGLGYTF.

The chain has TRBV15 and TRBJ2-5; no clear D gene. V dropped 2 bases and J dropped 5 bases, with 9 bases sitting between them. From germline, CDR1 is LNHNV and CDR2 YYDKDF (reference sequence). There are 13 residues in the CDR3. This CDR3 is CATSRPPGETQYF. In DNA form, the CDR3 reads TGTGCCACCAGCAGACCCCCCGGGGAGACCCAGTACTTC.

This clone was seen only once. The CDR3 bases are TGCAGCGTTGAAGGGACGGTCTATGGCTACACCTTC. Translated, it gives CSVEGTVYGYTF. The gene calls are TRBV29-1 and TRBJ1-2; D gene uncertain. The CDR3 totals 12 residues. Looked up from germline, CDR1 is SQVTM and CDR2 is ANQGSEA. Between the trimmed V and J ends, which lost 1 base and 4 bases, there was a span of 7 bases.

This chain connects TRBV5-1 to TRBJ2-7; D is undetermined. Trimming stripped 4 bases from V and 5 bases from J, with 16 bases between. Germline V gene data show CDR1 as SGHRS and CDR2 as YFSETQ. The CDR3 length is 14 residues. CDR3 residues: CASSPLAGTNEQYF. The CDR3 DNA sequence: TGCGCCAGCAGCCCTCTCGCCGGAACCAACGAGCAGTACTTC. Complete variable domain (other parts from reference TRBV5-1 and TRBJ2-7): KAGVTQTPRYLIKTRGQQVTLSCSPISGHRSVSWYQQTPGQGLQFLFEYFSETQRNKGNFPGRFSGRQFSNSRSEMNVSTLELGDSALYLCASSPLAGTNEQYFGPGTRLTVT.

CDR3 DNA sequence: TGTGCCAGCAGTTTATCGACAAACTACGAGCAGTACTTC. Its protein product is CASSLSTNYEQYF. The genes are TRBV27 and TRBJ2-7; D call uncertain. CDR3 length: 13 amino acids. The V end lost 0 bases, the J end lost 3 bases, and 6 bases lay between the germline ends. Germline V gene lookup returns CDR1 MNHEY and CDR2 SMNVEV (reference sequence).

The rearrangement links TRBV6-5 to TRBJ1-1; D unresolved. This CDR3 comprises 13 residues. The germline V gene encodes CDR1 MNHEY and CDR2 SVGAGI. Trimming stripped 8 bases from V and 1 base from J, with 11 bases between. The CDR3 DNA reads TGTGCCAGCGGGCTTAAGGGGAACACTGAAGCTTTCTTT. Protein: CASGLKGNTEAFF.

CDR3: CASSAETLGQGGDEQYF. As DNA, the CDR3 is TGTGCCAGCAGCGCTGAGACCCTGGGACAGGGGGGTGACGAGCAGTACTTC. The chain carries TRBV9 and TRBJ2-7; TRBD1 agrees at 11 bases. Germline V gene lookup returns CDR1 SGDLS and CDR2 YYNGEE. The V and J ends lost 3 bases and 5 bases, in that order; junction bases with no gene match: 13. The CDR3 spans 17 residues.

The J gene is TRBJ1-1, the V gene TRBV29-1, with 7 bases aligning to TRBD1. Germline-derived CDR1 and CDR2 are SQVTM and ANQGSEA. This CDR3 is 13 amino acids long. Trimming took 7 bases from V and 3 from J; bases not matched to a gene: 8. CDR3: CSAKGQGDTEAFF. The CDR3, as DNA: TGCAGCGCAAAAGGGCAGGGGGACACTGAAGCTTTCTTT.

In its sample, this clone was seen a few times. This rearrangement joins TRBV28 to TRBJ2-1; D gene ambiguous. In germline, CDR1 is MDHEN, CDR2 SYDVKM. This CDR3 is 12 amino acids long. Trimming pared 10 bases from V and 7 bases from J, leaving 14 bases between. The CDR3 spells CATSVVGNEQFF. The CDR3 bases are TGTGCCACCTCAGTAGTCGGAAATGAGCAGTTCTTC.